What follows describes a single T cell receptor beta chain. No antigen is known for it. This sample stems from a study of T cell responses to AZD1222 COVID-19 vaccine. As for the study in general: Some second doses came at about 4 weeks and others at about 12 weeks; these were pooled.

Sequencing was performed with immunoSEQ multiplex PCR; in TCRdb, only in-frame clones are kept and a portion is missing. The sample carries roughly 160,000 clones, approximately 93% recorded once. From germline, CDR1 is MNHEY and CDR2 SVGEGT. The J segment lost 6 bases and the V segment lost 4 bases, leaving 17 bases of the junction unmatched. CDR3 length: 18 residues. Study-level points and caveats: Donors were chiefly white British, with a greater number of females, and clonal diversity was perhaps underestimated. Only 5 or 6 people who got AZD1222 tested seropositive at baseline. Repertoire collection took place solely once the T cell response had peaked.

The sequences come from peripheral blood, collected on day 0 of AZD1222 vaccination. The clonotype was recovered from an adult in good health. The rearrangement uses TRBV6-2 or TRBV6-3 and TRBJ1-2; 10 nucleotides match TRBD1. In DNA form, the CDR3 reads TGTGCCAGCAGTTCCCCAACCCGACAGGGGGCTAAGTGGAATGGCTACACCTTC. As protein: CASSSPTRQGAKWNGYTF.